The 23 T cell receptor beta chains reported below all come from one sample, sequenced in a study of shared clonotypes between healthy human individuals. Naive CD8 cells lacked CD45RO, underwent positive selection for CCR7 and left out terminally differentiated effector memory CD45RA+ cells. The method was immunoSEQ multiplex PCR; TCRdb's version includes in-frame clones alone and lacks a portion of them. The sample yields 1.5 million to 2.5 million clones, about 95% seen once. Material: naive CD8+ T cells sorted from blood. The receptor source for this set is a man younger than 30 in good health.

The chain recombines TRBV27 with TRBJ2-1, with TRBD1 as a possible D gene (5 bases). The CDR3 totals 16 residues. Germline V gives CDR1 MNHEY, CDR2 SMNVEV (reference sequence). V gave up 2 bases and J gave up 4 bases, with 15 bases separating them. The CDR3 sequence: CASSLTTVRGYNEQFF. CDR3 coding DNA: TGTGCCAGCAGTTTAACGACAGTAAGGGGATACAATGAGCAGTTCTTC.

V and J are TRBV5-4 and TRBJ2-3, with D tentatively TRBD2 (6 bases). The germline V gene encodes CDR1 SGHNT and CDR2 YYREEE (reference sequence). Trimming left V 2 bases short and J 2 bases short, with 9 bases between. This CDR3 is built from 14 residues. CDR3 amino acids: CASSFTSPTDTQYF. The CDR3 region has the DNA TGTGCCAGCAGCTTCACTAGCCCCACAGATACGCAGTATTTT.

This chain connects TRBV30 to TRBJ2-5; perhaps TRBD2 as D (7 bases). The germline V gene encodes CDR1 GTSNPN and CDR2 SVGIG (reference sequence). This CDR3 has 15 amino acids. The germline V and J ends were trimmed by 0 bases and 4 bases, with 15 bases remaining between them. The DNA for the CDR3 is TGTGCCTGGAGTGTGAGCCAGGGAGGGGGAGAGACCCAGTACTTC. As protein: CAWSVSQGGGETQYF. The full variable domain, rest sourced from reference TRBV30 and TRBJ2-5, is SQTIHQWPATLVQPVGSPLSLECTVEGTSNPNLYWYRQAAGRGLQLLFYSVGIGQISSEVPQNLSASRPQDRQFILSSKKLLLSDSGFYLCAWSVSQGGGETQYFGPGTRLLVL.

Comment on this clone: Other nucleotide sequences in the sample specify the same CDR3. V usage is TRBV9 and J usage is TRBJ2-7; D remains ambiguous. CDR1 and CDR2 from the germline V gene are SGDLS and YYNGEE. The CDR3 consists of 13 residues. V gave up 0 bases and J gave up 4 bases, with 8 bases separating them. CDR3 nucleotide sequence: TGTGCCAGCAGCGTAGGTGGGGTTTACGAGCAGTACTTC. It translates to CASSVGGVYEQYF. Full variable domain (outside the CDR3, taken from reference TRBV9 and TRBJ2-7): DSGVTQTPKHLITATGQRVTLRCSPRSGDLSVYWYQQSLDQGLQFLIQYYNGEERAKGNILERFSAQQFPDLHSELNLSSLELGDSALYFCASSVGGVYEQYFGPGTRLTVT.

The chain combines TRBV4-1 with TRBJ2-1; 7 bases are a match to TRBD2. Trimming cost V 0 bases and J 8 bases; bases outside gene matches: 13. From germline, CDR1 is MGHRA and CDR2 YSYEKL. The CDR3 covers 17 residues. The CDR3, as DNA: TGCGCCAGCAGCCAAGATGAGGGGAGCGGGACTTCGTATGAGCAGTTCTTC. Its translation is CASSQDEGSGTSYEQFF.

The chain joins TRBV6-5 to TRBJ1-1; TRBD1 is a possible D gene (5 bases). Germline CDR1 and CDR2: MNHEY and SVGAGI. The CDR3 has 15 residues. V lost 2 bases and J lost 0, with 10 bases in between. DNA of the CDR3: TGTGCCAGCAGTTACATCGACAGAATGAACACTGAAGCTTTCTTT. Its translation: CASSYIDRMNTEAFF.

This clone was found once. For the CDR3, the DNA is TGTGCCAGCAGCTTAGGGGGTAGCGGGACCACCTACGAGCAGTACTTC. It yields the protein CASSLGGSGTTYEQYF. The chain employs TRBV7-9 and TRBJ2-7; 8 nucleotides align to TRBD2. The CDR3 has 16 residues. Germline V gene lookup returns CDR1 SEHNR and CDR2 FQNEAQ (reference sequence). V shed 1 base, J shed 2 bases, and the junction held 7 bases outside the gene matches.

The rearrangement links TRBV10-1 to TRBJ1-5; a possible D gene is TRBD1 (6 bases). The CDR3 spans 16 residues. V lost 11 bases, J lost 3 bases, and 23 bases lay in between. Germline V gives CDR1 WNHNN, CDR2 SYGVQD (reference sequence). CDR3 nucleotide sequence: TGCGCCGCCCAAAACTCCCCTCCAGGGGTCAATCAGCCCCAGCATTTT. Its protein is CAAQNSPPGVNQPQHF.

DNA for the CDR3: TGTGCCAGCGGGTCCCAGGAAACGAACACTGAAGCTTTCTTT. Protein: CASGSQETNTEAFF. This sequence joins TRBV6-6 and TRBJ1-1; D call uncertain. This CDR3 is built from 14 residues. The V and J ends lost 8 bases and 1 base respectively, with 14 bases between them. Germline CDR1 is MNHNY and CDR2 is SVGAGI (reference sequence).

The chain carries TRBV5-6 and TRBJ1-6; TRBD1 is a possible D gene (5 bases). V lost 0 bases and J lost 9, with 13 bases in between. CDR1 SGHDT and CDR2 YYEEEE come from the germline V gene. This CDR3 comprises 15 residues. The CDR3 region is CASSLGTGVISPLHF. DNA of the CDR3: TGTGCCAGCAGCTTGGGGACGGGGGTGATTTCACCCCTCCACTTT.

This clone was counted once. The V gene is TRBV6-5, the J gene TRBJ1-1, with D possibly being TRBD1 (6 bases). CDR1 is MNHEY and CDR2 is SVGAGI in the germline V gene. The CDR3 is 15 residues long. V gave up 0 bases and J gave up 8 bases, with 16 bases separating them. The CDR3 here is CASSYSSTGITEAFF. The CDR3 nucleotides are TGTGCCAGCAGTTACTCGTCCACAGGGATAACGGAAGCTTTCTTT.

J is TRBJ2-7 and V is TRBV13, with 7 bases matching TRBD2. The V and J ends lost 5 bases and 4 bases, in that order; junction bases with no gene match: 8. CDR1 PRHDT and CDR2 FYEKMQ come from the germline V gene (reference sequence). CDR3 size: 14 residues. CDR3 sequence reads: CASSHGTSAYEQYF. The DNA of the CDR3 is TGTGCCAGCAGCCATGGCACTAGCGCTTACGAGCAGTACTTC.

The V gene is TRBV30, the J gene TRBJ2-1; 8 bases agree with TRBD2. The CDR3 contains 13 residues. From germline, CDR1 is GTSNPN and CDR2 SVGIG (reference sequence). The V gene end was trimmed by 5 bases and the J gene end by 8 bases; junction bases not matched to a gene: 8. In nucleotides, the CDR3 is TGTGCCTGGGCCTGGGGACTAGGGTATGAGCAGTTCTTC. Translation gives CAWAWGLGYEQFF.

J is TRBJ2-6 and V is TRBV2; TRBD2 is a possible D gene (5 bases). The V end lost 6 bases, the J end lost 1 base, and 10 bases lay between the germline ends. The CDR3 extends over 15 amino acids. The germline gives CDR1 SNHLY, CDR2 FYNNEI. CDR3 DNA sequence: TGTGCCAGCAGCCCCGGGATGTCTGGGGCCAACGTCCTGACTTTC. Protein product: CASSPGMSGANVLTF.

This chain joins TRBV9 and TRBJ2-1; D call uncertain. There are 16 residues in the CDR3. Germline CDR1 reads SGDLS; CDR2 reads YYNGEE. With 3 bases removed from V and 7 bases from J, the gap between germline ends came to 20 bases. CDR3 sequence: CASSESSGDTRNEQFF. The CDR3, as DNA: TGTGCCAGCAGCGAGTCGTCCGGAGACACCCGGAATGAGCAGTTCTTC.

This chain links TRBV7-9 with TRBJ2-5; 8 nucleotides line up with TRBD2. The germline CDR1 and CDR2 sequences are SEHNR and FQNEAQ (reference sequence). J gave up 10 bases and V 1 base, and 14 bases lay outside the gene matches. The CDR3 runs 16 residues. The CDR3, as DNA: TGTGCCAGCAGCTTAGTGCAGACTAGCGACAAGGGGGGCCAGTACTTC. Translated: CASSLVQTSDKGGQYF.

The chain has TRBV7-8 and TRBJ2-7; possible D gene TRBD1, 5 bases. This CDR3 comprises 14 residues. The V gene's germline CDR1 is SGHVS and CDR2 FQNEAQ. Trimming took 3 bases from V and 3 from J, leaving 12 bases between them. This CDR3 is CASSFEAGYYEQYF. CDR3 DNA: TGTGCCAGCAGCTTTGAGGCAGGGTACTACGAGCAGTACTTC. The variable domain in full, with the rest retrieved from reference TRBV7-8 and TRBJ2-7, is GAGVSQSPRYKVAKRGQDVALRCDPISGHVSLFWYQQALGQGPEFLTYFQNEAQLDKSGLPSDRFFAERPEGSVSTLKIQRTQQEDSAVYLCASSFEAGYYEQYFGPGTRLTVT.

The chain joins TRBV6-5 to TRBJ2-2; 9 positions match TRBD2. CDR1 and CDR2 (germline): MNHEY, SVGAGI. V lost 5 bases to trimming and J lost 2 bases; unmatched junction nucleotides: 3. The CDR3 contains 15 residues. The CDR3 is CASSATSGNTGELFF. For the CDR3, the DNA is TGTGCCAGCAGTGCGACTAGCGGAAACACCGGGGAGCTGTTTTTT.

J is TRBJ2-7 and V is TRBV7-2; 9 bases agree with TRBD2. CDR1 and CDR2 (germline): SGHTA, FQGNSA. V lost 5 bases to trimming and J lost 0 bases; unmatched junction nucleotides: 14. CDR3 length: 18 amino acids. The CDR3 here is CASSPIGQYSGSSYEQYF. CDR3 DNA: TGTGCCAGCAGCCCCATTGGACAGTATAGCGGGAGCTCCTACGAGCAGTACTTC.

This chain links TRBV2 with TRBJ2-1; 14 bases align to TRBD2. CDR1 SNHLY and CDR2 FYNNEI come from the germline V gene. CDR3 size: 15 residues. The V gene end was trimmed by 8 bases and the J gene end by 9 bases; junction bases not matched to a gene: 9. The CDR3 nucleotides are TGTGCCAGCGAGTCTGGGACTAGCGGGAGTGGTGAGCAGTTCTTC. The encoded protein is CASESGTSGSGEQFF.

A word on this clone: Within the sample, other DNA sequences also encode this same CDR3. The DNA for the CDR3 is TGTGCCAGCAGCGTAGGCTGGAGCACAGATACGCAGTATTTT. Its translation is CASSVGWSTDTQYF. This chain connects TRBV9 to TRBJ2-3; D gene unclear. Trimming removed 0 bases from V and 0 bases from J, with 5 bases in between. Germline assignment: CDR1 SGDLS and CDR2 YYNGEE. This CDR3 is built from 14 residues.

The rearrangement uses TRBV4-1 and TRBJ1-3; D unresolved. With 3 bases removed from V and 4 bases from J, the gap between germline ends came to 7 bases. This CDR3 is built from 13 residues. Germline CDR1 is MGHRA and CDR2 is YSYEKL. The CDR3 loop is CASSHPQGNTIYF. CDR3 DNA sequence: TGCGCCAGCAGCCACCCCCAAGGAAACACCATATATTTT.

In its sample, this clone was seen once. The gene calls are TRBV7-9 and TRBJ2-1; a weak D match, TRBD2 (6 bases). Deletions cut 5 bases from V and 4 bases from J, with 21 bases between. This CDR3 spans 17 amino acids. CDR1 is SEHNR, CDR2 FQNEAQ, per germline (reference sequence). The CDR3 loop is CASSLRESVDWYNEQFF. Written as DNA, the CDR3 is TGTGCCAGCAGCCTACGGGAGTCGGTAGACTGGTACAATGAGCAGTTCTTC. Drawing the rest from reference TRBV7-9 and TRBJ2-1, the complete variable domain is DTGVSQNPRHKITKRGQNVTFRCDPISEHNRLYWYRQTLGQGPEFLTYFQNEAQLEKSRLLSDRFSAERPKGSFSTLEIQRTEQGDSAMYLCASSLRESVDWYNEQFFGPGTRLTVL.